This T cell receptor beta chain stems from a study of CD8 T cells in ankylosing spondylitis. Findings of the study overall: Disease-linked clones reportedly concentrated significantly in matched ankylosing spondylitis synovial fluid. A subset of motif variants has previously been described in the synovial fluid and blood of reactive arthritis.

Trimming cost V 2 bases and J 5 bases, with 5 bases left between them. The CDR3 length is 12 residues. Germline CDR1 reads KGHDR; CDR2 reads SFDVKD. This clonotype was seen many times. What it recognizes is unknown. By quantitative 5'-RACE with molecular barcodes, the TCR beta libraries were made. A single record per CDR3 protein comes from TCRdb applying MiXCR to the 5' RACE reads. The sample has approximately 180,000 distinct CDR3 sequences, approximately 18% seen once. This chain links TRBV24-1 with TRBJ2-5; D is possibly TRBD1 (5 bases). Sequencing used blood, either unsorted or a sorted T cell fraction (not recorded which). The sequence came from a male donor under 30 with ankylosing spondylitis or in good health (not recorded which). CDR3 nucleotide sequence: TGTGCCACCAGTGATTGGGGCGAGACCCAGTACTTC. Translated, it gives CATSDWGETQYF.